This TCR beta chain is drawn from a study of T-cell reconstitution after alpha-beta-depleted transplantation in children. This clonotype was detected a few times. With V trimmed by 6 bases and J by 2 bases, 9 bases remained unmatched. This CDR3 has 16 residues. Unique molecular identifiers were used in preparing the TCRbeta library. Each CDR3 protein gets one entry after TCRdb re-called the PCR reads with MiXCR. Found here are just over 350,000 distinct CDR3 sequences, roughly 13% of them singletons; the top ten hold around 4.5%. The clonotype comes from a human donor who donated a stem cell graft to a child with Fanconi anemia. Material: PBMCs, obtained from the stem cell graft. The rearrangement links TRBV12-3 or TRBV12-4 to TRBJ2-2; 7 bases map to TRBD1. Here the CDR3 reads CASSPPGTDNTGELFF. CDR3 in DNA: TGTGCCAGCAGCCCGCCCGGGACAGACAACACCGGGGAGCTGTTTTTT.